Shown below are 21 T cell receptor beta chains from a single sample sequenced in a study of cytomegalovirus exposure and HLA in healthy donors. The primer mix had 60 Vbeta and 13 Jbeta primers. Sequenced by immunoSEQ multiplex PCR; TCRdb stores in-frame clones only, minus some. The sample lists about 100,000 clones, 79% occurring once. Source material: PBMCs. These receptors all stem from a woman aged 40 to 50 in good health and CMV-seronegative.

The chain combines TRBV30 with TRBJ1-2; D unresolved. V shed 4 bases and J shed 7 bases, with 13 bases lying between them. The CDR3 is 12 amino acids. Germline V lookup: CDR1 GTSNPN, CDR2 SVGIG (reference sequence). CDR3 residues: CAWMRESGGYTF. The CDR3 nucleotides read TGTGCCTGGATGCGGGAAAGTGGTGGCTACACCTTC. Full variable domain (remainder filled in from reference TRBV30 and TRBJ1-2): SQTIHQWPATLVQPVGSPLSLECTVEGTSNPNLYWYRQAAGRGLQLLFYSVGIGQISSEVPQNLSASRPQDRQFILSSKKLLLSDSGFYLCAWMRESGGYTFGSGTRLTVV.

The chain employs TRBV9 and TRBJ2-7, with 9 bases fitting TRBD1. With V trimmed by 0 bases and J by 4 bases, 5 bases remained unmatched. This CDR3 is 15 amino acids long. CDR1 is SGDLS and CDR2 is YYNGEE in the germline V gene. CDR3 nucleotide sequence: TGTGCCAGCAGCGTAGTGGCGGACAGGGGTTACGAGCAGTACTTC. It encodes CASSVVADRGYEQYF.

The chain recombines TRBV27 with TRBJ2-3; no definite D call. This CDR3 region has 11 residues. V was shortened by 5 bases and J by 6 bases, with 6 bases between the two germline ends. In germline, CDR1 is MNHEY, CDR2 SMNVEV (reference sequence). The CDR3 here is CASSMRDTQYF. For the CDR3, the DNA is TGTGCCAGCAGTATGAGGGATACGCAGTATTTT.

In DNA, the CDR3 is TGTGCCATAACGGGACAGGGGGCTGGGGCCAACGTCCTGACTTTC. As protein: CAITGQGAGANVLTF. This rearrangement joins TRBV6-1 to TRBJ2-6; TRBD1 matches at 11 bases. CDR1 is MNHNS and CDR2 is SASEGT in the germline V gene. This CDR3 spans 15 amino acids. With V trimmed by 10 bases and J by 2 bases, 4 bases remained unmatched.

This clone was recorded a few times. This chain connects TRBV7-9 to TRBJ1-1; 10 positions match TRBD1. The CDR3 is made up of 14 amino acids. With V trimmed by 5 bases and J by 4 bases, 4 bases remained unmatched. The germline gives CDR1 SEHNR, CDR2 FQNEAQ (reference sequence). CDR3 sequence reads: CASSTGTGATEAFF. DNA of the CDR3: TGTGCCAGCAGCACCGGGACAGGGGCCACTGAAGCTTTCTTT.

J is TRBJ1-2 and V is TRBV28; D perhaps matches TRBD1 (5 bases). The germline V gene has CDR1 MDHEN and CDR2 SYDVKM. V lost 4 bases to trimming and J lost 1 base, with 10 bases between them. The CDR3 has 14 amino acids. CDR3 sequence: CASSYPTVNYGYTF. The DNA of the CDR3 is TGTGCCAGCAGTTACCCGACAGTTAACTATGGCTACACCTTC.

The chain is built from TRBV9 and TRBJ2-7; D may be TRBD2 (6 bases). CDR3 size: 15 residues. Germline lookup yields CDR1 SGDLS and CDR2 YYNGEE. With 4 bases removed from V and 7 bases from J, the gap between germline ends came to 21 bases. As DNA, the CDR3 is TGTGCCAGCAGCCCCCGACTAGGGGCCTACGTTGAGCAGTACTTC. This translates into CASSPRLGAYVEQYF.

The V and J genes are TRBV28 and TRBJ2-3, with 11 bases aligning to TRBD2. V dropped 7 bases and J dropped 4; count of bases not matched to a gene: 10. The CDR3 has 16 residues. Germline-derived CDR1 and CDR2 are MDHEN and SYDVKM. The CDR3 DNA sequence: TGTGCCAGCACCCAATCAGGACTAGCGGGCCCAGATACGCAGTATTTT. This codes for CASTQSGLAGPDTQYF. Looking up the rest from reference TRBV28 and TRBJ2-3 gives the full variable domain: DVKVTQSSRYLVKRTGEKVFLECVQDMDHENMFWYRQDPGLGLRLIYFSYDVKMKEKGDIPEGYSVSREKKERFSLILESASTNQTSMYLCASTQSGLAGPDTQYFGPGTRLTVL.

In nucleotides, the CDR3 is TGTGCCAGCAGCTTGGACTTCACAGAGACCCAGTACTTC. Protein sequence: CASSLDFTETQYF. This rearrangement joins TRBV7-2 to TRBJ2-5; perhaps TRBD2 as D (5 bases). V was pared by 3 bases and J by 4 bases, with 9 bases between. The CDR3 covers 13 residues. Germline CDR1 SGHTA, CDR2 FQGNSA.

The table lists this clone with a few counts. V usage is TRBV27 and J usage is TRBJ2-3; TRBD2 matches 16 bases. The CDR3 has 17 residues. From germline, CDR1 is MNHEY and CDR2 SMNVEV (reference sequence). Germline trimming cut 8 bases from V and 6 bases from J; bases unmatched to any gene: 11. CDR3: CASGIPGLAGGRDTQYF. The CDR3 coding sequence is TGTGCCAGCGGGATCCCGGGACTAGCGGGAGGGAGGGATACGCAGTATTTT.

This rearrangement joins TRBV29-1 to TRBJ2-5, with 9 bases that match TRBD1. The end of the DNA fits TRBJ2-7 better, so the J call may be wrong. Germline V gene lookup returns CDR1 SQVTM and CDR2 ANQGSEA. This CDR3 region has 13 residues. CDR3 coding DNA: TGCAGCGTGACCCCGGGACAGGGTTACGAGCAGTACTTC. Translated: CSVTPGQGYEQYF.

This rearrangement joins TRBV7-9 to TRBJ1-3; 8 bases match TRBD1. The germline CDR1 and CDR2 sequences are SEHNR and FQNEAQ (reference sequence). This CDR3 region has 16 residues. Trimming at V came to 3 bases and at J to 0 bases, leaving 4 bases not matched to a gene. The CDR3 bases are TGTGCCAGCAGCTTGACAGGGGATTCCTCTGGAAACACCATATATTTT. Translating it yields CASSLTGDSSGNTIYF.

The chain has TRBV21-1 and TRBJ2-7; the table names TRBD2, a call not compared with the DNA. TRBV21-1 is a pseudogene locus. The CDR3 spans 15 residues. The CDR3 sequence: CASSKALAGGYEQYF. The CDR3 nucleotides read TGTGCCAGCAGCAAAGCACTAGCGGGGGGTTACGAGCAGTACTTC.

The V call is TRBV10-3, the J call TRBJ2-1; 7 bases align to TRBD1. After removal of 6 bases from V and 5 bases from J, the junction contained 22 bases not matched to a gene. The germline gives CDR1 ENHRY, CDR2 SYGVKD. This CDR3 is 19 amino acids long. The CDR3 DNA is TGTGCCATCAGGGAAATAGACAGGGTAGGCCGAGGTGCCAACAATGAGCAGTTCTTC. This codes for CAIREIDRVGRGANNEQFF.

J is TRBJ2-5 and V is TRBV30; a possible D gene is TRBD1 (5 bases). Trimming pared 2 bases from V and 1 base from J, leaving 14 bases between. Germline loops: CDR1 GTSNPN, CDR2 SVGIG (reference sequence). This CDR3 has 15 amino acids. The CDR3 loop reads CAWSSAPRAQETQYF. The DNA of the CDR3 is TGTGCCTGGAGTTCGGCCCCCAGGGCCCAAGAGACCCAGTACTTC.

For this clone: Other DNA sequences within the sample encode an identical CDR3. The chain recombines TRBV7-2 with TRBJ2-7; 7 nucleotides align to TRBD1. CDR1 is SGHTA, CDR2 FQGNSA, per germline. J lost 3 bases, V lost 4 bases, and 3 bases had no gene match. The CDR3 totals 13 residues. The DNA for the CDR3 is TGTGCCAGCAGCTCGGCAGGGGGCTACGAGCAGTACTTC. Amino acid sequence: CASSSAGGYEQYF.

The chain's CDR3 is CASSQTDQEGYSPNTEAFF. Here the CDR3 DNA reads TGTGCCAGCAGCCAAACCGATCAGGAGGGGTACTCCCCCAACACTGAAGCTTTCTTT. V usage is TRBV4-2 and J usage is TRBJ1-1, with a possible D match to TRBD1 (5 bases). V dropped 2 bases and J dropped 2 bases, with 24 bases sitting between them. The CDR3 consists of 19 residues. CDR1 LGHNA and CDR2 YNFKEQ come from the germline V gene.

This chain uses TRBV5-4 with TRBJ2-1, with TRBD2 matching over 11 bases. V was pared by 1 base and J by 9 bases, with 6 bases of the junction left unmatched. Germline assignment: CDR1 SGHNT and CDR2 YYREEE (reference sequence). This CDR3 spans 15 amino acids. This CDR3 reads CASSLNSGGAGEQFF. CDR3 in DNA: TGTGCCAGCAGCTTGAATAGCGGGGGGGCGGGTGAGCAGTTCTTC.

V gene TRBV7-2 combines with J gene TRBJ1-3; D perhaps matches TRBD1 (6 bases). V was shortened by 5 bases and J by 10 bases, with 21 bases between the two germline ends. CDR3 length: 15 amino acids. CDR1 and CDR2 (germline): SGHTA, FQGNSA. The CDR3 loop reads CASSDSPYRVATIYF. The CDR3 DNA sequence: TGTGCCAGCAGCGATTCCCCCTACAGGGTAGCAACCATATATTTT.

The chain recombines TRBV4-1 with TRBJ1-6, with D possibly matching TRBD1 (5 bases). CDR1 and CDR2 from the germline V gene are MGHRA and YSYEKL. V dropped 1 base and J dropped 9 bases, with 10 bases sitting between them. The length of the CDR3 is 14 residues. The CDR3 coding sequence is TGCGCCAGCAGCCAAGGAGACAGTTTTTCACCCCTCCACTTT. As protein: CASSQGDSFSPLHF.

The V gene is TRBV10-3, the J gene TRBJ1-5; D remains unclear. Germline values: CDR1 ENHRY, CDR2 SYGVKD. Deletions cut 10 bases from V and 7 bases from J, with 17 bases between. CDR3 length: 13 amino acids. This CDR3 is CATHHGVDQPQHF. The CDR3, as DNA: TGTGCCACCCACCACGGGGTCGACCAGCCCCAGCATTTT.